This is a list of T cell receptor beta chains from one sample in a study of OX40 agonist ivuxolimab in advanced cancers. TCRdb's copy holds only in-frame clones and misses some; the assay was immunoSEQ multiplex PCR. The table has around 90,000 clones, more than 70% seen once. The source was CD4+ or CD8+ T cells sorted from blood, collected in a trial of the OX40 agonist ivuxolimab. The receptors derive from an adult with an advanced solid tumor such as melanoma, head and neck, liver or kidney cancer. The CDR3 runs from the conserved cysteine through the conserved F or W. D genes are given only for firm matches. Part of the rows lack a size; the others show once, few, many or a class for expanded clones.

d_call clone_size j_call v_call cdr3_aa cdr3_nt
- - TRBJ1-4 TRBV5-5 CASSLDGRRGNEKLFF TGTGCCAGCAGCTTGGATGGGAGGAGGGGTAATGAAAAACTGTTTTTT
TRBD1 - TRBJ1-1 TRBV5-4 CASSYRGQAEAFF TGTGCCAGCAGTTACAGGGGGCAGGCTGAAGCTTTCTTT
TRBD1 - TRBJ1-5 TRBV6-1 CASTKDRGGNQPQHF TGTGCCAGCACCAAGGACAGGGGTGGGAATCAGCCCCAGCATTTT
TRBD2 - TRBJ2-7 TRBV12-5 CASTRLLAGWGNYEQYF TGTGCTAGCACCCGCCTATTAGCGGGTTGGGGGAACTACGAGCAGTACTTC
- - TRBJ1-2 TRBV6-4 CASSDSIWGGGYTF TGTGCCAGCAGTGACTCCATTTGGGGGGGTGGCTACACCTTC
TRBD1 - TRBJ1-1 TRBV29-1 CSVAGTGQPEAFF TGCAGCGTAGCCGGGACAGGGCAACCTGAAGCTTTCTTT
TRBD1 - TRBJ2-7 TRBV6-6 CASSWGDRGRLYF TGTGCCAGCAGCTGGGGAGACAGGGGGCGCTTGTACTTC
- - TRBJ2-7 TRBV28 CASSSAGWNYEQYF TGTGCCAGCAGTTCCGCCGGGTGGAACTACGAGCAGTACTTC
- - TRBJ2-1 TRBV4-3 CASSQGQSYNEQFF TGCGCCAGCAGCCAAGGTCAATCCTACAATGAGCAGTTCTTC
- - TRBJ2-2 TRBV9 CASSVGRSNTGELFF TGTGCCAGCAGCGTAGGTCGGTCGAACACCGGGGAGCTGTTTTTT
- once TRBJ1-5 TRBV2 CASSDFLNQPQHF TGTGCCAGCAGTGATTTCCTCAATCAGCCCCAGCATTTT
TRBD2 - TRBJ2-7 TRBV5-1 CASSWGLAGVSYEQYF TGCGCCAGCAGCTGGGGGCTAGCGGGAGTATCCTACGAGCAGTACTTC
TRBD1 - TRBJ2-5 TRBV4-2 CASSHSTGTGQETQYF TGTGCCAGCAGCCATTCCACCGGGACAGGGCAAGAGACCCAGTACTTC
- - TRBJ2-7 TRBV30 CAWSDETEQYF TGTGCCTGGAGTGATGAGACAGAGCAGTACTTC
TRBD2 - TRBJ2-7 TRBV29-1 CSAVVGGGSYEQYF TGCAGCGCCGTGGTCGGGGGGGGCTCCTACGAGCAGTACTTC
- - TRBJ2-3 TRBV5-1 CASSSGVPITDTQYF TGCGCCAGCAGCTCCGGGGTCCCGATCACAGATACGCAGTATTTT
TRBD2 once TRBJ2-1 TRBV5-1 CASSLESSGSYNEQFF TGCGCCAGCAGCTTGGAGTCTAGCGGCTCCTACAATGAGCAGTTCTTC
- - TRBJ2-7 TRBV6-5 CASSYRDEQYF TGTGCCAGCAGTTACCGGGACGAGCAGTACTTC
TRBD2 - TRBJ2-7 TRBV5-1 CASSTSGRASEQYF TGCGCCAGCAGCACTAGCGGGAGGGCCTCCGAGCAGTACTTC
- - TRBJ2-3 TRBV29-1 CSVQASTDTQYF TGCAGCGTCCAAGCCAGCACAGATACGCAGTATTTT
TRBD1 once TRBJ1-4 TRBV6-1 CASSEGTGAEKLFF TGTGCCAGCAGTGAGGGGACAGGGGCCGAAAAACTGTTTTTT
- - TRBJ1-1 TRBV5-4 CASSLGGQFVNTEAFF TGTGCCAGCAGCTTGGGGGGGCAATTCGTGAACACTGAAGCTTTCTTT
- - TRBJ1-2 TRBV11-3 CASSLEGGNYGYTF TGTGCCAGCAGCTTAGAGGGGGGAAACTATGGCTACACCTTC
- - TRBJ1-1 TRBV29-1 CSVVRSLEAFF TGCAGCGTTGTAAGGTCATTAGAAGCTTTCTTT
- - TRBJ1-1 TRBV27 CASSSVTGSTEAFF TGTGCCAGCAGTTCAGTCACCGGTAGTACTGAAGCTTTCTTT
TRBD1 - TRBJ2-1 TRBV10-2 CASSSQGATYNEQFF TGCGCCAGCAGCTCCCAGGGGGCGACCTACAATGAGCAGTTCTTC
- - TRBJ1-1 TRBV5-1 CASSLGQRNTEAFF TGCGCCAGCAGCTTGGGACAGAGGAACACTGAAGCTTTCTTT
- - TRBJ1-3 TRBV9 CASSVDDSGNTIYF TGTGCCAGCAGCGTAGATGACTCTGGAAACACCATATATTTT
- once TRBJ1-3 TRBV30 CAWSVDQVGDTIYF TGTGCCTGGAGTGTAGACCAAGTTGGGGACACCATATATTTT
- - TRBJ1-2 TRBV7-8 CASSLGSGEIYGYTF TGTGCCAGCAGCTTAGGTTCAGGCGAGATCTATGGCTACACCTTC
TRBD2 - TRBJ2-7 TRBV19 CASSQTSGSSYEQYF TGTGCCAGTAGCCAGACTAGCGGGAGTTCTTACGAGCAGTACTTC
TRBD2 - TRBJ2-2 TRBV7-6 CASSPLGREGLNTGELFF TGTGCCAGCAGCCCCCTTGGGCGGGAGGGCCTTAACACCGGGGAGCTGTTTTTT
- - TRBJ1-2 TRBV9 CASSVGGLANSGGYTF TGTGCCAGCAGCGTAGGGGGTTTGGCTAACTCTGGCGGCTACACCTTC
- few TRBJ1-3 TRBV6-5 CASSYGRREGNTIYF TGTGCCAGCAGTTACGGGAGGAGAGAGGGCAACACCATATATTTT
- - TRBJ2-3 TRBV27 CASSLGYSLTGTDTQYF TGTGCCAGCAGTTTAGGTTACTCCCTTACCGGCACAGATACGCAGTATTTT
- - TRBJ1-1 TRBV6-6 CASSSQLINTEAFF TGTGCCAGCAGCTCACAGCTAATCAACACTGAAGCTTTCTTT
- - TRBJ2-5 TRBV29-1 CSVDQVKGETQYF TGCAGCGTTGATCAGGTTAAGGGAGAGACCCAGTACTTC